This is a list of T cell receptor beta chains from one sample in a study of T cell repertoires in cytomegalovirus infection. What these receptors recognize is not known. MiXCR, run by TCRdb on the reads, gives a single entry per CDR3 protein. The sample lists around 710,000 distinct CDR3 sequences, almost 30% occurring once. Sample: cultured CD8+ T cells from PBMCs, taken from culture after CMV antigen stimulation. These receptors originate from a human donor in good health (CMV status not recorded). Some clones in this sample may be carry-over from other donors' samples. CDR3s leave out the opening cysteine and the closing phenylalanine or tryptophan. A row's size may be missing; if present it is once, few, many or a size class.

clone size	V gene	J gene	CDR3 protein
few	TRBV11-2	TRBJ2-3	ASVGRLGDITDTQY
few	TRBV4-1	TRBJ2-1	ASSQEASGGGWDEQF
few	TRBV5-1	TRBJ1-1	ASTYSMTGGNTEAF
few	TRBV4-1	TRBJ2-3	ASSQAHGGTLTDTQY
NA	TRBV7-9	TRBJ2-7	ASSDRTGRLVDEQY
NA	TRBV19	TRBJ2-6	ASSISLSGANVLT
few	TRBV27	TRBJ2-1	ASRVGGNEQF
NA	TRBV7-6	TRBJ2-6	ASSLILASGANVLT
NA	TRBV2	TRBJ1-1	ASREGSDTEAF
NA	TRBV27	TRBJ1-4	ASSLSHRIRDEKLF
few	TRBV10-2	TRBJ2-1	ASSEGSSNYNEQF
NA	TRBV19	TRBJ1-4	ASSMRQGLATNEKLF
few	TRBV7-8	TRBJ1-1	ASSLVQGYTEAF